This is a list of T cell receptor beta chains from one sample in a study of blood T cell repertoires in COVID-19. Using immunoSEQ multiplex PCR, the repertoire was profiled, and TCRdb retains in-frame clones only, with some absent. The profile covers approximately 170,000 clones, with around 89% appearing a single time and roughly 2% taken by the ten largest. The specimen was peripheral blood. Receptors were obtained from a man aged 50-60 years who had recovered from COVID-19. CDR3s include the opening cysteine and the closing phenylalanine or tryptophan. A D gene is named only where the DNA matches it firmly. Rows give clone size only sometimes, using once, few, many, or a class for an expanded clone.

CDR3aa	CDR3nt	j_gene	abundance	d_gene	v_gene
CASSQEGAGGGTGELFF	TGCGCCAGCAGCCAAGAAGGGGCGGGAGGCGGAACCGGGGAGCTGTTTTTT	TRBJ2-2	NA	TRBD2	TRBV4-3
CASSLDRGAYEQYF	TGTGCCAGCTCACTTGACAGGGGAGCCTACGAGCAGTACTTC	TRBJ2-7	NA	TRBD1	TRBV18
CASSASMTSPSNGELFF	TGCGCCAGCAGTGCGTCCATGACATCCCCTTCGAACGGGGAGCTGTTTTTT	TRBJ2-2	few	NA	TRBV10-1
CASSGLAGVGELFF	TGTGCCAGCAGTGGATTGGCAGGGGTCGGGGAGCTGTTTTTT	TRBJ2-2	NA	NA	TRBV2
CASSDFGRNEAFF	TGCGCCAGCAGTGACTTCGGGAGAAATGAAGCTTTCTTT	TRBJ1-1	NA	NA	TRBV10-1
CASSLDWGGGYTF	TGTGCCAGCAGTTTAGATTGGGGCGGTGGCTACACCTTC	TRBJ1-2	NA	NA	TRBV12-3/TRBV12-4
CASSQILAGVVTQYF	TGCGCCAGCAGCCAAATACTAGCGGGAGTGGTGACCCAGTACTTC	TRBJ2-5	NA	TRBD2	TRBV4-3
CASSAGIYQETQYF	TGTGCCAGCAGCGCAGGAATTTACCAAGAGACCCAGTACTTC	TRBJ2-5	NA	NA	TRBV2
CASSAPGTENTGELFF	TGTGCCAGCAGCGCACCTGGGACAGAAAACACCGGGGAGCTGTTTTTT	TRBJ2-2	once	TRBD1	TRBV7-9
CASILRQGGCLLGRTEAFF	TGTGCCAGCATTCTCCGACAGGGAGGCTGTTTGCTTGGGCGTACTGAAGCTTTCTTT	TRBJ1-1	few	TRBD1	TRBV9
CASSSLGPSTGGFYEQYF	TGCGCCAGCAGCTCATTGGGCCCCTCAACCGGGGGGTTTTACGAGCAGTACTTC	TRBJ2-7	NA	TRBD2	TRBV5-1
CASSYRLAEIDTQYF	TGTGCCAGCAGTTATCGACTAGCGGAGATAGATACGCAGTATTTT	TRBJ2-3	few	TRBD2	TRBV7-6
CASKGGRDNEKLFF	TGTGCCAGCAAAGGGGGGAGGGATAATGAAAAACTGTTTTTT	TRBJ1-4	NA	NA	TRBV21-1
CSVRQDSYEQYF	TGCAGCGTACGACAAGACTCCTACGAGCAGTACTTC	TRBJ2-7	NA	NA	TRBV29-1
CASSLGRLAGEGTDTQYF	TGTGCCAGCAGCTTAGGGCGGCTAGCGGGAGAGGGCACAGATACGCAGTATTTT	TRBJ2-3	NA	TRBD2	TRBV13
CASSLYSTGELFF	TGCGCCAGCAGCCTGTACTCCACCGGGGAGCTGTTTTTT	TRBJ2-2	once	NA	TRBV5-1
CARSLLTANQPQHF	TGTGCCAGAAGCTTGCTGACAGCAAATCAGCCCCAGCATTTT	TRBJ1-5	NA	NA	TRBV5-3
CASSMTSGGYEQYF	TGTGCCAGCAGCATGACTAGCGGGGGCTACGAGCAGTACTTC	TRBJ2-7	NA	TRBD2	TRBV6-6
CASSVGGLSSGANVLTF	TGTGCCAGCAGCGTAGGGGGGCTAAGCTCTGGGGCCAACGTCCTGACTTTC	TRBJ2-6	NA	NA	TRBV9
CASSEVLAADTQYF	TGTGCCAGCAGTGAAGTTCTAGCGGCTGATACGCAGTATTTT	TRBJ2-3	NA	TRBD2	TRBV2
CANSSEGRGTETQYF	TGCGCCAACAGCTCCGAAGGCAGGGGCACGGAGACCCAGTACTTC	TRBJ2-5	NA	NA	TRBV5-1